This is a list of T cell receptor beta chains from one sample in a study of shared clonotypes between healthy human individuals. TCRdb's copy holds only in-frame clones and misses some; the assay was immunoSEQ multiplex PCR. In the table there are 550,000 to 700,000 clones, approximately 73% of which are singletons. Sequencing was performed on memory CD4+ T cells sorted from blood. These receptors were taken from a woman in her twenties or thirties in good health. The CDR3 runs from the conserved cysteine through the conserved F or W. The D gene is left open where the match is weak. The size entry is marked missing in some rows and otherwise reads once, few, many or a size class.

clone_size	v_call	d_call	j_call	cdr3_aa	cdr3_nt
once	TRBV21-1	-	TRBJ2-1	CASSKTRGASGRAISYNEQFF	TGTGCCAGCAGCAAAACTCGGGGGGCTAGCGGGAGGGCAATCTCCTACAATGAGCAGTTCTTC
-	TRBV4-1	-	TRBJ2-2	CASSQEPVNTGELFF	TGCGCCAGCAGCCAAGAACCTGTAAACACCGGGGAGCTGTTTTTT
few	TRBV28	TRBD1	TRBJ2-5	CASSHNGQGSGETQYF	TGTGCCAGCAGCCACAATGGACAGGGAAGCGGGGAGACCCAGTACTTC
few	TRBV7-2	-	TRBJ1-2	CASSFGAEANYGYTF	TGTGCCAGCAGCTTTGGCGCGGAAGCTAACTATGGCTACACCTTC
-	TRBV27	-	TRBJ2-3	CASSLSSTDTQYF	TGTGCCAGCAGTTTATCGTCGACAGATACGCAGTATTTT
-	TRBV5-1	-	TRBJ2-1	CASSLDRADYNEQFF	TGCGCCAGCAGCTTGGACCGCGCCGACTACAATGAGCAGTTCTTC
few	TRBV11-2	-	TRBJ2-1	CASSRTDWSEQFF	TGTGCCAGCAGCAGGACAGACTGGAGTGAGCAGTTCTTC
-	TRBV5-1	TRBD1	TRBJ1-2	CASEQGQGQGYTF	TGCGCCAGCGAGCAGGGACAGGGTCAGGGCTACACCTTC
-	TRBV25-1	-	TRBJ2-2	CASSKSTGELFF	TGTGCCAGCAGTAAGAGCACCGGGGAGCTGTTTTTT
-	TRBV5-1	-	TRBJ2-1	CASSESGPYNEQFF	TGCGCCAGCAGCGAGTCTGGACCGTACAATGAGCAGTTCTTC
-	TRBV29-1	TRBD2	TRBJ2-7	CSARTSYEQYF	TGCAGCGCCCGGACTAGTTACGAGCAGTACTTC
-	TRBV5-6	TRBD1	TRBJ1-1	CASRDRGGARTEAFF	TGTGCCAGCAGAGACAGGGGAGGGGCGCGGACTGAAGCTTTCTTT
few	TRBV23-1	TRBD1	TRBJ2-5	CASSQPDRVGETQYF	TGCGCCAGCAGTCAACCGGACAGGGTAGGAGAGACCCAGTACTTC
-	TRBV7-9	TRBD1	TRBJ1-3	CASSLATQGADTIYF	TGTGCCAGCAGCTTAGCCACACAGGGGGCGGACACCATATATTTT
few	TRBV5-1	-	TRBJ1-1	CASSFTRETEAFF	TGCGCCAGCAGCTTCACCAGGGAGACTGAAGCTTTCTTT
-	TRBV7-3	-	TRBJ2-7	CASSLGSDSNLGEQYF	TGTGCCAGCAGCTTGGGATCGGACTCGAACCTAGGGGAGCAGTACTTC
-	TRBV30	TRBD2	TRBJ2-5	CAWSSNSGETQYF	TGTGCCTGGAGTTCTAATAGCGGGGAGACCCAGTACTTC
-	TRBV5-1	TRBD1	TRBJ2-7	CASSLWQGASEQYF	TGCGCCAGCAGTCTCTGGCAGGGGGCGAGTGAGCAGTACTTC
-	TRBV7-5	-	TRBJ2-6	CVRRQGKSSGANVLTF	TGTGTCAGAAGACAGGGAAAGAGCTCTGGGGCCAACGTCCTGACTTTC
-	TRBV5-1	TRBD2	TRBJ2-1	CASSSSGRRANNEQFF	TGCGCCAGCAGCTCTAGCGGGAGGCGTGCCAACAATGAGCAGTTCTTC
-	TRBV5-1	-	TRBJ1-1	CAPQANTEAFF	TGCGCCCCGCAAGCGAACACTGAAGCTTTCTTT
many	TRBV6-5	TRBD2	TRBJ2-1	CASSSKSGSSYNEQFF	TGTGCCAGCAGTTCGAAGAGCGGGAGCTCCTACAATGAGCAGTTCTTC
-	TRBV11-2	TRBD2	TRBJ2-1	CASSFRLALPPGNEQFF	TGTGCCAGCAGCTTCCGACTAGCACTACCACCAGGGAATGAGCAGTTCTTC
-	TRBV2	TRBD1	TRBJ1-1	CASSDRGGSNTEAFF	TGTGCCAGCAGTGACAGGGGGGGATCGAACACTGAAGCTTTCTTT
-	TRBV5-1	-	TRBJ1-4	CASSLLGNEKLFF	TGCGCCAGCAGCTTGTTAGGGAATGAAAAACTGTTTTTT
-	TRBV28	-	TRBJ1-4	CASSSGVINEKLFF	TGTGCCAGCAGTTCAGGGGTCATTAATGAAAAACTGTTTTTT
few	TRBV14	TRBD1	TRBJ2-5	CASSPAAGGKTQYF	TGTGCCAGCAGCCCGGCGGCAGGGGGAAAGACCCAGTACTTC
few	TRBV19	-	TRBJ2-7	CASSIRGQYEQYF	TGTGCCAGTAGTATCCGGGGGCAATACGAGCAGTACTTC
-	TRBV28	TRBD2	TRBJ2-1	CASSLSSAGGGGEQFF	TGTGCCAGCAGTTTATCCTCAGCGGGAGGGGGAGGTGAGCAGTTCTTC
-	TRBV30	TRBD1	TRBJ2-1	CAWSAGTGGEYEQFF	TGTGCCTGGAGTGCCGGGACAGGGGGCGAATATGAGCAGTTCTTC
-	TRBV19	-	TRBJ1-1	CASSMPGAMNTEAFF	TGTGCCAGTAGTATGCCAGGGGCGATGAACACTGAAGCTTTCTTT
-	TRBV28	TRBD2	TRBJ2-2	CASRRKLAEVTGELFF	TGTGCCAGCAGGCGCAAACTAGCGGAGGTTACCGGGGAGCTGTTTTTT
-	TRBV10-2	-	TRBJ2-2	CASSGEQTNTGELFF	TGCGCCAGCAGTGGGGAACAGACGAACACCGGGGAGCTGTTTTTT
-	TRBV6-5	-	TRBJ1-1	CASSYWSGTNTEAFF	TGTGCCAGCAGTTACTGGTCAGGAACTAACACTGAAGCTTTCTTT
-	TRBV19	TRBD1	TRBJ2-1	CASSILAGGRSYNEQFF	TGTGCCAGTAGTATCTTGGCAGGGGGTCGGTCCTACAATGAGCAGTTCTTC
-	TRBV5-1	TRBD2	TRBJ2-1	CASSKGLAVSNEQFF	TGCGCCAGCAGCAAAGGACTAGCGGTGTCCAATGAGCAGTTCTTC
-	TRBV18	TRBD2	TRBJ2-1	CASSPLAGGPHNEQFF	TGTGCCAGCTCACCGTTAGCGGGAGGGCCCCACAATGAGCAGTTCTTC
-	TRBV19	-	TRBJ2-5	CASSIDPGRRETQYF	TGTGCCAGTAGTATAGACCCGGGACGGAGAGAGACCCAGTACTTC
-	TRBV19	TRBD1	TRBJ2-1	CASNRGRRYEQFF	TGTGCCAGTAACAGGGGAAGGAGGTATGAGCAGTTCTTC
-	TRBV28	TRBD1	TRBJ2-2	CASSPIDRAAGELFF	TGTGCCAGCAGTCCTATTGACAGGGCTGCCGGGGAGCTGTTTTTT
-	TRBV2	-	TRBJ2-1	CASRGSSSYNEQFF	TGTGCCAGCAGGGGTTCGAGCTCCTACAATGAGCAGTTCTTC
few	TRBV19	TRBD2	TRBJ2-1	CASRKSGLAGTSYNEQFF	TGTGCCAGTAGAAAATCGGGACTAGCGGGAACCAGCTACAATGAGCAGTTCTTC
few	TRBV7-3	TRBD2	TRBJ2-2	CASSIAGGEDTGELFF	TGTGCCAGCAGCATAGCGGGAGGTGAGGACACCGGGGAGCTGTTTTTT
-	TRBV4-1	-	TRBJ2-3	CASSPDSSHDTQYF	TGCGCCAGCAGCCCGGACAGCTCCCACGATACGCAGTATTTT
-	TRBV19	TRBD1	TRBJ1-2	CASSIGRGQSTNGYTF	TGTGCCAGTAGTATAGGCAGGGGACAGAGCACAAATGGCTACACCTTC
once	TRBV6-4	TRBD2	TRBJ2-1	CASSGLAGENEQFF	TGTGCTAGCAGTGGACTAGCGGGAGAGAATGAGCAGTTCTTC
-	TRBV6-5	TRBD2	TRBJ2-4	CASGGGGKNIQYF	TGTGCCAGCGGGGGGGGTGGCAAAAACATTCAGTACTTC
few	TRBV4-1	-	TRBJ2-1	CASSQGLYNEQFF	TGCGCCAGCAGCCAGGGACTCTACAATGAGCAGTTCTTC